The clone carrying this TCR beta chain occurred many times. Time point: patch test 3, about 24 weeks after DPC sensitization. Treatment defined: therapeutic diphenylcyclopropenone sensitization with weekly scalp DPC. The study extracted total RNA from unfractionated whole blood. This entry is derived from a study of human T cells and chemical hapten exposure. MiXCR was run by TCRdb on the RACE reads, yielding one entry per CDR3 protein. The data hold 40,000 or so distinct CDR3 sequences, with 12% observed a single time. Germline-derived CDR1 and CDR2 are ENHRY and SYGVKD. V lost 7 bases to trimming and J lost 7 bases; unmatched junction nucleotides: 5. The CDR3 spans 13 residues.

The clonotype originates from a woman aged 40 to 50 with alopecia areata. Some clones in this sample may be carry-over from other donors' samples. V usage is TRBV10-3 and J usage is TRBJ2-1; 9 nucleotides match TRBD2. Sample: whole blood, taken in connection with sensitization to the hapten diphenylcyclopropenone (DPC). For the CDR3, the DNA is TGTGCCATCACTGCGGGAGGGCGGAATGAGCAGTTCTTC. Its protein product is CAITAGGRNEQFF.